One and the same sample provided the 22 T cell receptor beta chains below, sequenced in a study of neoadjuvant nivolumab and ipilimumab in lung cancer. The data were produced by immunoSEQ multiplex PCR, yet TCRdb's version contains in-frame clones alone and is incomplete. The sample lists fewer than 35,000 clones, roughly 80% occurring once. This specimen consisted of peripheral blood, obtained before neoadjuvant nivolumab, alone or with ipilimumab. These receptors all come from an adult with non-small cell lung cancer.

The chain couples TRBV15 to TRBJ1-1; 8 bases match TRBD1. CDR3 length: 15 residues. V lost 0 bases and J lost 1; bases outside the gene matches: 1. Per the germline V gene, CDR1 is LNHNV and CDR2 is YYDKDF (reference sequence). CDR3 nucleotides: TGTGCCACCAGCAGAGACAGGGGGCAGAACACTGAAGCTTTCTTT. Residues: CATSRDRGQNTEAFF.

The chain combines TRBV29-1 with TRBJ2-1; no clear D gene. Germline loops: CDR1 SQVTM, CDR2 ANQGSEA. V lost 2 bases, J lost 5 bases, and 13 bases lay in between. The CDR3 covers 14 residues. The CDR3 DNA sequence: TGCAGCGTTGAATCTCAGGCGTGGGACAATGAGCAGTTCTTC. It encodes CSVESQAWDNEQFF.

This chain's CDR3 is CAISDGLLEAFF. CDR3 bases: TGTGCCATCAGTGATGGCTTACTTGAAGCTTTCTTT. The chain links TRBV10-3 to TRBJ1-1; D unclear. Germline assignment: CDR1 ENHRY and CDR2 SYGVKD. Deletions cut 3 bases from V and 7 bases from J, with 9 bases between. The CDR3 spans 12 residues.

This chain uses TRBV6-6 with TRBJ1-2; 9 bases are shared with TRBD1. Germline V lookup: CDR1 MNHNY, CDR2 SVGAGI (reference sequence). J gave up 4 bases and V 5 bases, and 5 bases lay outside the gene matches. The CDR3 sequence is 14 residues long. The CDR3 sequence: CASSPTGGSYGYTF. CDR3 coding DNA: TGTGCCAGCAGTCCGACAGGGGGGAGCTATGGCTACACCTTC.

The chain carries TRBV19 and TRBJ1-5, with D perhaps matching TRBD1 (6 bases). The germline gives CDR1 LNHDA, CDR2 SQIVND (reference sequence). CDR3 length equals 15 residues. V dropped 7 bases and J dropped 7 bases, with 20 bases sitting between them. The CDR3 region is CASTLAQGQIQPQHF. CDR3 bases: TGTGCCAGTACCCTGGCCCAGGGGCAGATACAGCCCCAGCATTTT.

This rearrangement joins TRBV29-1 to TRBJ1-1, with D tentatively TRBD1 (5 bases). The CDR3 loop spans 14 amino acids. CDR1 and CDR2 (germline): SQVTM, ANQGSEA. V gave up 4 bases and J gave up 4 bases, with 16 bases separating them. The CDR3 DNA reads as TGCAGCGTTGTGGACACACGGAGGGGCACTGAAGCTTTCTTT. The encoded protein is CSVVDTRRGTEAFF.

V gene TRBV27 combines with J gene TRBJ2-7; D possibly corresponds to TRBD2 (5 bases). Germline values: CDR1 MNHEY, CDR2 SMNVEV (reference sequence). The CDR3 covers 12 residues. V gave up 2 bases and J gave up 6 bases, with 8 bases separating them. In nucleotides, the CDR3 is TGTGCCAGCAGTTTAGCCCGGGGCGAGCAGTACTTC. This gives the protein CASSLARGEQYF.

The V call is TRBV19, the J call TRBJ2-1; D gene ambiguous. The germline V and J ends were trimmed by 3 bases and 5 bases, with 11 bases remaining between them. Germline V lookup: CDR1 LNHDA, CDR2 SQIVND (reference sequence). The CDR3 runs 14 residues. CDR3 sequence: CASSIPVHHNEQFF. The CDR3 DNA is TGTGCCAGTAGTATTCCGGTTCATCACAATGAGCAGTTCTTC.

This chain uses TRBV9 with TRBJ2-1; D assignment may be TRBD1 or TRBD2 (6 bases each). There are 15 residues in the CDR3. V lost 0 bases and J lost 0, with 7 bases in between. Germline V lookup: CDR1 SGDLS, CDR2 YYNGEE. The CDR3 DNA follows: TGTGCCAGCAGCGTAGGGGGGGCCTCCTACAATGAGCAGTTCTTC. As protein: CASSVGGASYNEQFF.

The chain joins TRBV10-3 to TRBJ1-1; a possible D gene is TRBD1 (6 bases). Germline lookup yields CDR1 ENHRY and CDR2 SYGVKD. This CDR3 contains 13 residues. V was clipped by 4 bases and J by 5 bases, with 11 bases between them. CDR3 amino acids: CAISGQVGTEAFF. DNA of the CDR3: TGTGCCATCAGTGGACAGGTTGGAACTGAAGCTTTCTTT.

This chain connects TRBV5-1 to TRBJ2-1; maybe TRBD1 (5 bases). The germline CDR1 and CDR2 sequences are SGHRS and YFSETQ. This CDR3 comprises 16 residues. The germline V and J ends were trimmed by 3 bases and 0 bases, with 13 bases remaining between them. CDR3 region: CASSWQGASSYNEQFF. The CDR3 DNA sequence: TGCGCCAGCAGCTGGCAAGGGGCGAGCTCCTACAATGAGCAGTTCTTC.

The V call is TRBV4-2, the J call TRBJ2-3, with D possibly matching TRBD2 (6 bases). Germline lookup yields CDR1 LGHNA and CDR2 YNFKEQ. The CDR3 sequence is 16 residues long. V lost 0 bases to trimming and J lost 2 bases, with 12 bases between them. CDR3 protein: CASSQDVRGYTDTQYF. CDR3 coding DNA: TGTGCCAGCAGCCAAGATGTTCGGGGGTACACAGATACGCAGTATTTT.

The chain couples TRBV5-1 to TRBJ1-3; the D gene is possibly TRBD1 (5 bases). V was pared by 0 bases and J by 3 bases, with 10 bases between. Per the germline V gene, CDR1 is SGHRS and CDR2 is YFSETQ. The length of the CDR3 is 15 residues. CDR3 residues: CASSLAGPVGNTIYF. DNA of the CDR3: TGCGCCAGCAGCTTGGCGGGACCCGTTGGAAACACCATATATTTT.

This chain connects TRBV5-1 to TRBJ1-2; D is perhaps TRBD1 (5 bases). CDR1 and CDR2 (germline): SGHRS, YFSETQ. CDR3 length equals 13 residues. The germline V and J ends were trimmed by 4 bases and 6 bases, with 13 bases remaining between them. CDR3 protein: CASSGGRGDGYTF. CDR3 in DNA: TGCGCCAGCAGCGGAGGCCGGGGCGATGGCTACACCTTC.

The chain has TRBV19 and TRBJ1-1; TRBD1 might be the D (5 bases). Trimming removed 7 bases from V and 4 bases from J, with 7 bases in between. Germline loops: CDR1 LNHDA, CDR2 SQIVND (reference sequence). The CDR3 consists of 11 residues. The CDR3 region has the DNA TGTGCCAGTATTGGGGGCACTGAAGCTTTCTTT. Its translation: CASIGGTEAFF.

The chain employs TRBV6-5 and TRBJ2-7, with 9 nucleotides matching TRBD1. CDR3 length: 15 residues. J lost 1 base, V lost 7 bases, and 8 bases had no gene match. Germline CDR1 is MNHEY and CDR2 is SVGAGI. CDR3 in DNA: TGTGCCAGCACTAGACAGGGGGGGAATTCCTACGAGCAGTACTTC. Translation gives CASTRQGGNSYEQYF.

The rearrangement joins TRBV14 to TRBJ1-1; 9 positions agree with TRBD1. V lost 4 bases, J lost 4 bases, and 7 bases stayed unmatched. Per the germline V gene, CDR1 is SGHDN and CDR2 is FVKESK. The CDR3 sequence is 15 residues long. This CDR3 reads CASSLLGQGCTEAFF. DNA for the CDR3: TGTGCCAGCAGCCTCCTGGGACAGGGATGCACTGAAGCTTTCTTT.

The V call is TRBV7-9, the J call TRBJ2-6, with TRBD1 as a possible D gene (5 bases). The germline gives CDR1 SEHNR, CDR2 FQNEAQ (reference sequence). The CDR3 consists of 16 residues. V dropped 5 bases and J dropped 1 base, with 12 bases sitting between them. DNA of the CDR3: TGTGCCAGCAGCGCCGACAGTTTATCTGGGGCCAACGTCCTGACTTTC. Translated, it gives CASSADSLSGANVLTF.

The chain is built from TRBV5-1 and TRBJ2-1, with TRBD2 identical over 10 bases. The CDR3 is made up of 14 amino acids. In germline, CDR1 is SGHRS, CDR2 YFSETQ. With 7 bases clipped from V and 6 bases from J, the junction kept 7 bases outside the gene matches. The chain's CDR3 is CASLSLAGTNEQFF. The CDR3 bases are TGCGCCAGCCTTTCACTAGCGGGGACCAATGAGCAGTTCTTC.

The rearrangement joins TRBV10-2 to TRBJ2-7; a possible D gene is TRBD1 (6 bases). The CDR3 runs to 14 residues. V lost 6 bases to trimming and J lost 2 bases, with 14 bases between them. Germline values: CDR1 WSHSY, CDR2 SAAADI. For the CDR3, the DNA is TGCGCCAGCAGAAGTGGCAGGGACACCTACGAGCAGTACTTC. It yields the protein CASRSGRDTYEQYF.

J is TRBJ1-2 and V is TRBV5-6; D is uncertain. V was shortened by 1 base and J by 0 bases, with 7 bases between the two germline ends. CDR3 length: 14 residues. From germline, CDR1 is SGHDT and CDR2 YYEEEE. As DNA, the CDR3 is TGTGCCAGCAGCTTGTGGTGGGCTAACTATGGCTACACCTTC. Its translation is CASSLWWANYGYTF.

The chain has TRBV29-1 and TRBJ1-3, with no clear D. Germline V gene lookup returns CDR1 SQVTM and CDR2 ANQGSEA. The CDR3 extends over 11 amino acids. Between the trimmed V and J ends, which lost 2 bases and 4 bases, there was a span of 3 bases. The CDR3 DNA is TGCAGCGTTGAAATGGGAAACACCATATATTTT. Translation: CSVEMGNTIYF.